This is a list of T cell receptor beta chains from one sample in a study of OX40 agonist ivuxolimab in advanced cancers. TCRdb's copy holds only in-frame clones and misses some; the assay was immunoSEQ multiplex PCR. The table lists under 50,000 clones, around 79% of them singletons. Material: CD4+ or CD8+ T cells sorted from blood, obtained in a trial of the OX40 agonist ivuxolimab. These receptors were collected from an adult with an advanced solid tumor such as melanoma, head and neck, liver or kidney cancer. The CDR3 runs from the conserved cysteine through the conserved F or W. The order of the fields is V gene, CDR3 length, D gene, clone size, J gene, CDR3 DNA, CDR3 protein. D genes are given only for firm matches. The listing skips clone size in some rows; elsewhere it reads once, few, many or a size class.

>TRBV7-8|14|TRBD1|.|TRBJ1-1
TGTGCCAGCAGCCTACTGACAGGGGGTACTGAAGCTTTCTTT
CASSLLTGGTEAFF
>TRBV7-9|16|TRBD2|.|TRBJ2-1
TGTGCCAGCAGCTTAGCGCTGCGGGAGAGGTACAATGAGCAGTTCTTC
CASSLALRERYNEQFF
>TRBV6-1|15|.|.|TRBJ2-3
TGTGCCAGCAGACTATCCGGACCGAGCACAGATACGCAGTATTTT
CASRLSGPSTDTQYF
>TRBV13|15|TRBD1|.|TRBJ2-5
TGTGCCAGCAGCTCTTCCGGGACAGGCCGGGAGACCCAGTACTTC
CASSSSGTGRETQYF
>TRBV5-4|16|.|medium-sized|TRBJ2-3
TGTGCCAGCAGCTTGTGGCTGGCGGGAAACACAGATACGCAGTATTTT
CASSLWLAGNTDTQYF
>TRBV19|12|.|.|TRBJ2-7
TGTGCCAGTAGTCAATCCCGATACGAGCAGTACTTC
CASSQSRYEQYF
>TRBV4-1|16|.|.|TRBJ2-6
TGCGCCAGCAGCCAAGAGGGGAACTCTGGGGCCAACGTCCTGACTTTC
CASSQEGNSGANVLTF
>TRBV11-2|13|.|.|TRBJ2-7
TGTGCCAGCAGCTTAGCGGGAACCTACGAGCAGTACTTC
CASSLAGTYEQYF
>TRBV19|13|.|.|TRBJ1-1
TGTGCCAGTAAATTTGGGGGGAACACTGAAGCTTTCTTT
CASKFGGNTEAFF
>TRBV30|13|.|.|TRBJ1-2
TGTGCCTGGAAGGGGACGGACCACTATGGCTACACCTTC
CAWKGTDHYGYTF
>TRBV12-5|17|TRBD2|.|TRBJ2-1
TGTGCTAGTGGTCCCGGGACTAGCGGGAGTATAAACAATGAGCAGTTCTTC
CASGPGTSGSINNEQFF
>TRBV5-6|14|TRBD1|few|TRBJ1-2
TGTGCCAGCAGCTTGATGACAGGGTACTATGGCTACACCTTC
CASSLMTGYYGYTF
>TRBV18|14|.|.|TRBJ1-1
TGTGCCAGCTCACCATTAGGTGCGAACACTGAAGCTTTCTTT
CASSPLGANTEAFF
>TRBV9|16|TRBD2|.|TRBJ2-7
TGTGCCAGCAGCGTACTGACTAGCGGGGTAACCTACGAGCAGTACTTC
CASSVLTSGVTYEQYF
>TRBV2|12|.|.|TRBJ2-3
TGTGCCAGCAGTGTTGTATCAGATACGCAGTATTTT
CASSVVSDTQYF
>TRBV23-1|17|.|.|TRBJ1-2
TGCGCCAGCAGTCAATACCGACAGGTCGTCTCGTTCGTCGGCTACACCTTC
CASSQYRQVVSFVGYTF
>TRBV6-5|16|TRBD2|.|TRBJ2-1
TGTGCCAGCAGTTACCAGCTAGCGGGAGGGGGCAATGAGCAGTTCTTC
CASSYQLAGGGNEQFF
>TRBV2|14|.|.|TRBJ1-5
TGTGCCAGCTCGCGCTCAAGGGGCAATCAGCCCCAGCATTTT
CASSRSRGNQPQHF
>TRBV7-2|16|TRBD1|.|TRBJ2-5
TGTGCCAGCAGCCCGTCAAACAGGGGTTTCCAAGAGACCCAGTACTTC
CASSPSNRGFQETQYF
>TRBV20-1|11|.|.|TRBJ1-1
TGCAGTGCTCTCGACAGGTTTGAAGCTTTCTTT
CSALDRFEAFF
>TRBV6-5|13|.|.|TRBJ1-5
TGTGCCGCAGGGGCAGGCATTGGTCAGCCCCAGCATTTT
CAAGAGIGQPQHF
>TRBV7-6|13|.|.|TRBJ1-2
TGTGCCAGCAGCTTAAAGCCTAACTATGGCTACACCTTC
CASSLKPNYGYTF
>TRBV7-9|16|TRBD2|few|TRBJ2-1
TGTGCCAGCAGCTCACGACTAGCGGGAGCGGAGGATGAGCAGTTCTTC
CASSSRLAGAEDEQFF
>TRBV6-6|15|.|.|TRBJ1-4
TGTGCCAGCAGTTCCCCGACAGGAGGGGACGAAAAACTGTTTTTT
CASSSPTGGDEKLFF
>TRBV5-4|14|.|.|TRBJ1-1
TGTGCCAGCAGCTTGAGTGGTACGAACACTGAAGCTTTCTTT
CASSLSGTNTEAFF
>TRBV6-5|16|TRBD1|.|TRBJ2-1
TGTGCCAGCAGTTACTCGAACAGGGGATACTACAATGAGCAGTTCTTC
CASSYSNRGYYNEQFF
>TRBV4-2|16|TRBD2|few|TRBJ2-5
TGTGCCAGCAGAGAGACTAGCGGGAGATTCCAAGAGACCCAGTACTTC
CASRETSGRFQETQYF
>TRBV6-6|14|.|.|TRBJ2-2
TGTGCCAGCAGTTACTCTTGGGGGGCCGGGGAGCTGTTTTTT
CASSYSWGAGELFF
>TRBV10-2|17|TRBD1|.|TRBJ1-1
TGCGCCAGCAGTGAGCCCACAGGGGGGGCGGAAAACACTGAAGCTTTCTTT
CASSEPTGGAENTEAFF
>TRBV19|13|TRBD1|.|TRBJ2-5
TGTGCCAGTAGTTTTACAGGGGTCGAGACCCAGTACTTC
CASSFTGVETQYF
>TRBV2|12|.|.|TRBJ2-3
TGTGCCAGCAGTCTGAGGGGAGATACGCAGTATTTT
CASSLRGDTQYF
>TRBV27|14|TRBD1|.|TRBJ2-1
TGTGCCAGCAGTTCACCCTACAGGGGCAATGAGCAGTTCTTC
CASSSPYRGNEQFF
>TRBV29-1|12|.|.|TRBJ2-5
TGCAGCGTGGACCGGGACTCCGGGACCCAGTACTTC
CSVDRDSGTQYF
>TRBV6-1|15|TRBD1|.|TRBJ1-1
TGTGCCAGCAGTTCTGGGACAGGGGGACGAACTGAAGCTTTCTTT
CASSSGTGGRTEAFF
>TRBV4-3|13|.|.|TRBJ1-1
TGCGCCAGCAGCCAAGAACCCCGGACTGAAGCTTTCTTT
CASSQEPRTEAFF